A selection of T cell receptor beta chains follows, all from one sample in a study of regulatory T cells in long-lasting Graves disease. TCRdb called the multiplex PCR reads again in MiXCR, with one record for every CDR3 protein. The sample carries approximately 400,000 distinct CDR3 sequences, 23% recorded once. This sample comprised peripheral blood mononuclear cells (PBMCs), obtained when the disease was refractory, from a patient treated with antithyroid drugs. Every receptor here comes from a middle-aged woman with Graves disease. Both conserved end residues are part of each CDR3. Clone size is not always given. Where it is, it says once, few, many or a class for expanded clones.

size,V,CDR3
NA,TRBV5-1,CASRNPPVGEQYF
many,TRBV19,CASSMGLAGAYEQYF
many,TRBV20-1,CSAQVVHAEAFF
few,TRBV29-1,CSVGGKVGTGELFF
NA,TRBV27,CASKSDSFEGADTQYF
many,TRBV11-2,CASSPPGSQTQYF
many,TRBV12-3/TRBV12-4,CASSWTSGRAGELFF
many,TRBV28,CASNLGNTEAFF
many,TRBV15,CATSRDFWGLAGEETQYF
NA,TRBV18,CASSPGVKVDEQYF
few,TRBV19,CATQLDGRYEQYF
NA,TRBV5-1,CASSPGDINTGELFF
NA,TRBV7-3,CASSLTPLSGYNEQFF
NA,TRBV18,CASSPFGPLAKNIQYF
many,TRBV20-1,CSARMGTSGYEQYF
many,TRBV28,CASSFVREQYF
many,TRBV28,CASSSGPLIEQYF
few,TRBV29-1,CGARPLGNTEAFF
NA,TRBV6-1,CASRGPGGDEQFF
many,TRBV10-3,CAISEFSGRNEQYF